This record looks at one T cell receptor (beta chain) sequence and its context. Antigen specificity is unknown. Clones were read by immunoSEQ multiplex PCR, and TCRdb kept only the in-frame ones, dropping some. The sample holds around 72,000 clones; 80% to 90% are singletons and the top ten take around a sixth. The sample is drawn from a study of OX40 agonist ivuxolimab in advanced cancers. Study summary: People in dose escalation had one of these cancers: hepatocellular carcinoma, melanoma, renal cell or head and neck cancer. Participants could have had prior anti-PD-1, anti-PD-L1 or anti-CTLA-4 therapy, and more than 35% had some.

Study findings and constraints: Relative to CD4+ cells, CD8+ T cells on average had more expanded clones. Partly responding patients at 0.1-3.0 mg/kg showed some of the smallest clonal expansion.

The sample was CD4+ or CD8+ T cells sorted from blood, taken in a trial of the OX40 agonist ivuxolimab. The sequence was collected from an adult with an advanced solid tumor such as melanoma, head and neck, liver or kidney cancer.

In DNA, the CDR3 is TGTGCCAGTAGTCCGGCGGAAGGACTAGCGGGAGTTAATGAGCAGTACTTC. This encodes CASSPAEGLAGVNEQYF. This sequence joins TRBV19 and TRBJ2-7; 13 bases fit TRBD2. There are 17 residues in the CDR3. V shed 5 bases and J 7 bases; nucleotides not matched to a gene: 14. Germline V gene lookup returns CDR1 LNHDA and CDR2 SQIVND (reference sequence).